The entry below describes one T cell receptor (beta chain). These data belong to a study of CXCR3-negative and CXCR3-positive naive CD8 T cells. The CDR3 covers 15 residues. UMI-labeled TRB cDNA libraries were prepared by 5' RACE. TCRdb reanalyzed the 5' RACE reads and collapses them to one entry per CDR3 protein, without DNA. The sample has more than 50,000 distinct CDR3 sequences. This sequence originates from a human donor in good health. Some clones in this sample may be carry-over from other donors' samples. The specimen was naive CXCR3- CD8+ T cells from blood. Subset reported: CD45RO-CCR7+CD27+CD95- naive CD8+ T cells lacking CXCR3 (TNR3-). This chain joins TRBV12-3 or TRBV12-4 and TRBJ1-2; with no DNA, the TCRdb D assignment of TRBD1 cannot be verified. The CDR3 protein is CASSLGGAANYGYTF.